Listed here are 32 T cell receptor beta chains from one sample, sequenced in a study of CD8+CD57+ T cells in acquired aplastic anemia. Patients who underwent sequencing had shown CD8+CD57+ cell expansion by flow cytometry. CDR3 and TCR beta VDJ profiling relied on a genomic DNA template. Via MiXCR, TCRdb re-called the reads, giving one row per CDR3 protein. The sample lists just over 200,000 distinct CDR3 sequences, less than 75% occurring once. The sample consisted of sorted CD4+, CD8+, or CD8+CD57+ T cells (not recorded which) from PBMCs. The receptors were sampled from a human donor with aplastic anemia.

The chain links TRBV6-5 to TRBJ1-6, with D hard to call. The germline V gene has CDR1 MNHEY and CDR2 SVGAGI. The CDR3 length is 14 residues. With 5 bases removed from V and 10 bases from J, the gap between germline ends came to 15 bases. The chain's CDR3 is CASSRVAQQSPLHF. CDR3 nucleotides: TGTGCCAGCAGTAGAGTCGCCCAGCAGTCACCCCTCCACTTT.

The rearrangement joins TRBV15 to TRBJ2-1; 8 bases fit TRBD2. CDR3 size: 17 residues. Germline-derived CDR1 and CDR2 are LNHNV and YYDKDF (reference sequence). After removal of 3 bases from V and 1 base from J, the junction contained 8 bases not matched to a gene. This CDR3 is CATSSTPLADSYNEQFF. The CDR3 nucleotides are TGTGCCACCAGCAGCACACCACTAGCGGATTCCTACAATGAGCAGTTCTTC.

This chain joins TRBV2 and TRBJ1-2; 8 positions agree with TRBD1. The V gene end was trimmed by 5 bases and the J gene end by 4 bases; junction bases not matched to a gene: 6. Per germline, CDR1 SNHLY and CDR2 FYNNEI. The CDR3 extends over 14 amino acids. The CDR3 DNA reads TGTGCCAGCAGTCCCGGGACAGGAATCTATGGCTACACCTTC. It specifies CASSPGTGIYGYTF.

Comments on this clonotype: One end of the junction fails to match germline, which may point to a read error. J is TRBJ2-5 and V is TRBV11-1; a possible D gene is TRBD1 (6 bases). CDR3 length: 14 residues. The germline V gene has CDR1 SGHAT and CDR2 FQDESV (reference sequence). The CDR3 region is CASSVGAAWETQYF. Written as DNA, the CDR3 is TGCGCCAGCAGCGTGGGGGCCGCATGGGAGACCCAGTACTTC.

The chain couples TRBV10-2 to TRBJ2-1; D may be TRBD1 or TRBD2 (6 bases each). From germline, CDR1 is WSHSY and CDR2 SAAADI. There are 18 residues in the CDR3. V was shortened by 0 bases and J by 2 bases, with 17 bases between the two germline ends. The CDR3 protein is CASSESGWGAPPYNEQFF. The CDR3 DNA is TGCGCCAGCAGTGAGTCGGGCTGGGGGGCACCCCCCTACAATGAGCAGTTCTTC.

The rearrangement joins TRBV5-4 to TRBJ2-3; 7 positions match TRBD1. Germline V CDR1 and CDR2: SGHNT, YYREEE (reference sequence). With V trimmed by 4 bases and J by 3 bases, 2 bases remained unmatched. The CDR3 sequence is 13 residues long. CDR3 loop: CASSLGQTDTQYF. The DNA of the CDR3 is TGTGCCAGCAGCCTGGGACAGACAGATACGCAGTATTTT.

This rearrangement joins TRBV19 to TRBJ1-2; 12 nucleotides agree with TRBD1. The V gene's germline CDR1 is LNHDA and CDR2 SQIVND (reference sequence). The CDR3 is 14 residues long. Unmatched junction bases numbered 6, after V lost 4 bases and J lost 9 bases. The CDR3 is CASSTGTGGLRYTF. The CDR3 nucleotides read TGTGCCAGTAGTACCGGGACAGGGGGCCTTCGCTACACCTTC.

V and J are TRBV15 and TRBJ1-4; D gene ambiguous. Trimming removed 5 bases at V and 4 bases at J, with 11 bases between. Per germline, CDR1 LNHNV and CDR2 YYDKDF (reference sequence). This CDR3 spans 14 amino acids. CDR3 coding DNA: TGTGCCACCAGCGCGCGGACGGATAATGAAAAACTGTTTTTT. This sequence encodes CATSARTDNEKLFF. Looking up the rest from reference TRBV15 and TRBJ1-4 gives the full variable domain: DAMVIQNPRYQVTQFGKPVTLSCSQTLNHNVMYWYQQKSSQAPKLLFHYYDKDFNNEADTPDNFQSRRPNTSFCFLDIRSPGLGDTAMYLCATSARTDNEKLFFGSGTQLSVL.

The chain couples TRBV12-3 or TRBV12-4 to TRBJ1-5, with 8 bases lining up with TRBD1. The J segment lost 7 bases and the V segment lost 7 bases, leaving 6 bases of the junction unmatched. The CDR3 loop spans 13 amino acids. The CDR3 nucleotides are TGTGCCAGCATACAGGGGGGAGGGCAGCCCCAGCATTTT. This gives the protein CASIQGGGQPQHF.

The CDR3 nucleotides are TGTGCCAGCAGCCAACAGAGCAATGAGCAGTTCTTC. Translation: CASSQQSNEQFF. V gene TRBV11-1 combines with J gene TRBJ2-1; D is unclear. Germline CDR1 SGHAT, CDR2 FQDESV (reference sequence). Trimming pared 5 bases from V and 6 bases from J, leaving 8 bases between. CDR3 length: 12 amino acids.

The genes are TRBV6-1 and TRBJ1-2; D call uncertain. Germline values: CDR1 MNHNS, CDR2 SASEGT. CDR3 size: 13 residues. V lost 8 bases and J lost 3, with 13 bases in between. Here the CDR3 reads CASGESTDYGYTF. The CDR3 DNA follows: TGTGCCAGCGGGGAATCTACGGACTATGGCTACACCTTC.

CDR3 residues: CATSDRGTSYEQYF. In DNA form, the CDR3 reads TGTGCCACCAGTGATAGGGGGACGTCCTACGAGCAGTACTTC. The gene calls are TRBV24-1 and TRBJ2-7; D possibly corresponds to TRBD1 (6 bases). In germline, CDR1 is KGHDR, CDR2 SFDVKD. Trimming removed 3 bases from V and 1 base from J, with 9 bases in between. This CDR3 has 14 residues.

This chain links TRBV20-1 with TRBJ2-5, with D uncertain. Trimming took 6 bases from V and 2 from J, leaving 19 bases between them. CDR1 is DFQATT and CDR2 is SNEGSKA in the germline V gene (reference sequence). The CDR3 extends over 15 amino acids. The chain's CDR3 is CSATDRASIQETQYF. The CDR3 bases are TGCAGTGCCACCGATCGTGCGTCTATTCAAGAGACCCAGTACTTC.

This rearrangement joins TRBV25-1 to TRBJ2-3; 7 bases fit TRBD2. The CDR3 length is 17 residues. The V segment lost 3 bases and the J segment 1 base; nucleotides outside the gene matches: 10. Looked up from germline, CDR1 is MGHDK and CDR2 is SYGVNS. The CDR3 spells CASSEVGAGFRTDTQYF. In DNA form, the CDR3 reads TGTGCCAGCAGTGAGGTAGGAGCGGGGTTTCGCACAGATACGCAGTATTTT.

This clonotype showed up many times. The chain combines TRBV7-8 with TRBJ2-7, with D maybe TRBD2 (6 bases). The V gene's germline CDR1 is SGHVS and CDR2 FQNEAQ. With 5 bases removed from V and 0 bases from J, the gap between germline ends came to 20 bases. CDR3 size: 17 residues. The CDR3 protein is CASSPGGIGLNSYEQYF. CDR3 coding DNA: TGTGCCAGCAGCCCAGGCGGGATTGGACTCAACTCCTACGAGCAGTACTTC. The full variable domain, rest sourced from reference TRBV7-8 and TRBJ2-7, is GAGVSQSPRYKVAKRGQDVALRCDPISGHVSLFWYQQALGQGPEFLTYFQNEAQLDKSGLPSDRFFAERPEGSVSTLKIQRTQQEDSAVYLCASSPGGIGLNSYEQYFGPGTRLTVT.

The chain uses TRBV9 and TRBJ2-1, with a weak D call TRBD1 (5 bases). The J call may be mistaken, given a closer DNA end match to TRBJ2-5. CDR1 is SGDLS and CDR2 is YYNGEE in the germline V gene. The length of the CDR3 is 17 residues. The CDR3 loop reads CASSLGQTPGRQETQYF. The DNA of the CDR3 is TGTGCCAGCAGCTTAGGGCAAACCCCAGGGCGGCAAGAGACCCAGTACTTC.

This clonotype was seen a handful of times. At one end the junction does not follow the germline gene, possibly because of a read error. This rearrangement joins TRBV6-5 to TRBJ2-5; D remains ambiguous. Germline CDR1 and CDR2: MNHEY and SVGAGI. This CDR3 is 14 amino acids long. DNA for the CDR3: TGTGCCATCAGTGCGGTTGGAGTGCAAGAGACCCAGTACTTC. As protein: CAISAVGVQETQYF.

This clonotype was recorded a few times. The chain carries TRBV10-3 and TRBJ2-1; D ambiguous. Germline assignment: CDR1 ENHRY and CDR2 SYGVKD. The CDR3 contains 14 residues. V was trimmed by 4 bases and J by 0 bases, leaving 7 bases between them. The CDR3 region is CAISGLSSYNEQFF. In DNA form, the CDR3 reads TGTGCCATCAGTGGACTCAGCTCCTACAATGAGCAGTTCTTC.

The gene calls are TRBV20-1 and TRBJ1-3; D gene ambiguous. Trimming stripped 3 bases from V and 2 bases from J, with 2 bases between. CDR1 is DFQATT and CDR2 is SNEGSKA in the germline V gene (reference sequence). The CDR3 contains 11 residues. The CDR3 nucleotides read TGCAGTGCTAGTGCTGGAAACACCATATATTTT. It translates to CSASAGNTIYF.

The genes are TRBV24-1 and TRBJ2-3; D unclear. CDR1 is KGHDR and CDR2 is SFDVKD in the germline V gene. Between the trimmed V and J ends, which lost 4 bases and 4 bases, there was a span of 20 bases. CDR3 length equals 17 residues. The CDR3, as DNA: TGTGCCACCAGTGAGACGAGGTCCCCCTCAGGAGCAGATACGCAGTATTTT. Amino acids: CATSETRSPSGADTQYF.

There are a few counts of this clonotype. V usage is TRBV2 and J usage is TRBJ2-7; D remains ambiguous. The CDR3 sequence is 13 residues long. With 2 bases removed from V and 4 bases from J, the gap between germline ends came to 9 bases. Germline CDR1 reads SNHLY; CDR2 reads FYNNEI. CDR3 amino acids: CASSEYRLYEQYF. CDR3 nucleotide sequence: TGTGCCAGCAGTGAATACAGACTGTACGAGCAGTACTTC. The full variable domain, in which reference TRBV2 and TRBJ2-7 provide the parts outside the CDR3, is EPEVTQTPSHQVTQMGQEVILRCVPISNHLYFYWYRQILGQKVEFLVSFYNNEISEKSEIFDDQFSVERPDGSNFTLKIRSTKLEDSAMYFCASSEYRLYEQYFGPGTRLTVT.

The chain's CDR3 is CASSLSVGGANEQFF. The CDR3 DNA reads as TGTGCCAGCAGCTTATCGGTCGGGGGGGCCAATGAGCAGTTCTTC. This chain links TRBV7-9 with TRBJ2-1, with 8 bases matching TRBD2. Trimming removed 2 bases from V and 6 bases from J; junction bases left unmatched: 6. The germline gives CDR1 SEHNR, CDR2 FQNEAQ (reference sequence). The CDR3 length is 15 residues.

This clonotype was detected a few times. This rearrangement joins TRBV29-1 to TRBJ2-1; no reliable D call. Germline V lookup: CDR1 SQVTM, CDR2 ANQGSEA. With 6 bases removed from V and 7 bases from J, the gap between germline ends came to 13 bases. The CDR3 extends over 12 amino acids. The CDR3 sequence is CSVTTPGNEQFF. The CDR3 DNA follows: TGCAGCGTGACCACCCCAGGTAATGAGCAGTTCTTC.

CDR3 nucleotide sequence: TGTGCCAGTAGTATGGCCCGGTGGGATGGGACAGGGTTGGAAGCTTTCTTT. Protein sequence: CASSMARWDGTGLEAFF. This chain joins TRBV19 and TRBJ1-1; 9 nucleotides align to TRBD1. Unmatched junction bases numbered 16, after V lost 3 bases and J lost 8 bases. The CDR3 contains 17 residues. Germline CDR1 LNHDA, CDR2 SQIVND (reference sequence).

V and J are TRBV7-2 and TRBJ2-3, with 9 bases identical to TRBD2. The CDR3 runs to 16 residues. J was trimmed by 4 bases and V by 5 bases; bases with no gene match: 10. Looked up from germline, CDR1 is SGHTA and CDR2 is FQGNSA. In DNA form, the CDR3 reads TGTGCCAGCAGCCGTTCGATAGCGGGGGAACCAGATACGCAGTATTTT. Protein sequence: CASSRSIAGEPDTQYF.

This chain uses TRBV28 with TRBJ2-3; possibly TRBD2 for D (6 bases). The CDR3 spans 15 residues. V was cut by 5 bases and J by 4 bases, with 16 bases left in between. Germline V lookup: CDR1 MDHEN, CDR2 SYDVKM. The CDR3 bases are TGTGCCAGCAGTCCCTACCGGGACTCCCCAGATACGCAGTATTTT. Translation: CASSPYRDSPDTQYF.

The chain is built from TRBV20-1 and TRBJ2-3, with D possibly being TRBD1 (6 bases). Trimming removed 2 bases from V and 2 bases from J, with 17 bases in between. CDR1 is DFQATT and CDR2 is SNEGSKA in the germline V gene (reference sequence). This CDR3 is 16 amino acids long. The CDR3 sequence is CSARPREDRLTDTQYF. In DNA form, the CDR3 reads TGCAGTGCTAGACCCCGCGAGGACAGACTCACAGATACGCAGTATTTT.

CDR3 nucleotide sequence: TGTGCCAGCACGTTCCAGGGACAGAAAAATTCACCCCTCCACTTT. Translation: CASTFQGQKNSPLHF. V usage is TRBV27 and J usage is TRBJ1-6, with 7 nucleotides matching TRBD1. Losses at the gene ends were 7 bases for V and 7 bases for J; bases not matched to a gene: 10. Germline V gene data show CDR1 as MNHEY and CDR2 as SMNVEV (reference sequence). This CDR3 has 15 residues.

This chain uses TRBV20-1 with TRBJ2-4, with D unresolved. CDR3 length: 15 amino acids. Trimming stripped 5 bases from V and 1 base from J, with 15 bases between. Germline lookup yields CDR1 DFQATT and CDR2 SNEGSKA (reference sequence). CDR3 loop: CSARHATGAKNIQYF. DNA of the CDR3: TGCAGTGCTCGACACGCTACTGGGGCCAAAAACATTCAGTACTTC.

This clonotype was recorded at least ten times. This chain uses TRBV9 with TRBJ2-1, with TRBD1 identical over 8 bases. Germline V gene lookup returns CDR1 SGDLS and CDR2 YYNGEE. The CDR3 is 15 amino acids. Germline trimming cut 1 base from V and 9 bases from J; bases unmatched to any gene: 9. The CDR3 bases are TGTGCCAGCAGCGTACCTCGGACAGGGTCGGGTGAGCAGTTCTTC. Its protein is CASSVPRTGSGEQFF. Full variable domain (missing parts from reference TRBV9 and TRBJ2-1): DSGVTQTPKHLITATGQRVTLRCSPRSGDLSVYWYQQSLDQGLQFLIQYYNGEERAKGNILERFSAQQFPDLHSELNLSSLELGDSALYFCASSVPRTGSGEQFFGPGTRLTVL.

This clonotype was detected only a few times. The chain uses TRBV14 and TRBJ1-6; D possibly corresponds to TRBD1 (6 bases). Looked up from germline, CDR1 is SGHDN and CDR2 is FVKESK. Trimming pared 3 bases from V and 10 bases from J, leaving 13 bases between. The CDR3 has 14 amino acids. The CDR3 DNA reads TGTGCCAGCAGCCACCGACAGGATTACTCACCCCTCCACTTT. As protein: CASSHRQDYSPLHF.

This clonotype appeared once. This CDR3 is CASTPTGHYEQYF. CDR3 nucleotide sequence: TGCGCCAGCACCCCGACAGGGCACTACGAGCAGTACTTC. The rearrangement joins TRBV5-1 to TRBJ2-7, with 7 positions matching TRBD1. The CDR3 has 13 amino acids. Germline lookup yields CDR1 SGHRS and CDR2 YFSETQ. V gave up 6 bases and J gave up 3 bases; unmatched junction bases: 6.